Shown below are 24 T cell receptor beta chains from a single sample sequenced in a study of blood T cell repertoires in COVID-19. Data came from immunoSEQ multiplex PCR; TCRdb stores just in-frame clones and leaves some out. The table includes over 200,000 clones, about nine tenths detected once. The sequenced sample consisted of PBMCs or T cells enriched from blood (not recorded which). The receptor source for this set is a woman in her 50s in a cohort exposed to, infected with or recovered from COVID-19 (not recorded which).

V gene TRBV9 combines with J gene TRBJ2-2, with 9 bases aligning to TRBD1. The germline CDR1 and CDR2 sequences are SGDLS and YYNGEE. The J segment lost 8 bases and the V segment lost 1 base, leaving 9 bases of the junction unmatched. This CDR3 comprises 16 residues. CDR3 nucleotide sequence: TGTGCCAGCAGCGTATTCCAGGACAGGGGAAGAGGGGAGCTGTTTTTT. Translating it yields CASSVFQDRGRGELFF.

The chain is built from TRBV7-2 and TRBJ2-7, with TRBD2 matching over 8 bases. CDR1 is SGHTA, CDR2 FQGNSA, per germline. The CDR3 totals 17 residues. With 0 bases clipped from V and 0 bases from J, the junction kept 7 bases outside the gene matches. The CDR3 reads CASSLAGLAGSSYEQYF. The CDR3 region has the DNA TGTGCCAGCAGCTTAGCGGGGTTAGCGGGGAGCTCCTACGAGCAGTACTTC.

The sample holds one count of this clone. The chain joins TRBV5-1 to TRBJ2-2; 11 nucleotides align to TRBD1. Germline V gene lookup returns CDR1 SGHRS and CDR2 YFSETQ. The CDR3 is made up of 16 amino acids. V lost 4 bases to trimming and J lost 6 bases; unmatched junction nucleotides: 8. CDR3 coding DNA: TGCGCCAGCAGCCACGGACAGGGGGCGAGGGCCGGGGAGCTGTTTTTT. Protein sequence: CASSHGQGARAGELFF.

This chain uses TRBV3-1 (or the pseudogene TRBV3-2) with TRBJ1-2; D is unresolved. V was clipped by 1 base and J by 2 bases, with 11 bases between them. The germline V gene has CDR1 LGHDT and CDR2 YNNKEL (reference sequence). The CDR3 runs to 15 residues. CDR3 nucleotide sequence: TGTGCCAGCAGCCAAGTCCTCGCACTCAACTATGGCTACACCTTC. Residues: CASSQVLALNYGYTF.

The rearrangement joins TRBV18 to TRBJ2-7; TRBD1 matches at 9 bases. Trimming cost V 3 bases and J 2 bases; bases outside gene matches: 2. The CDR3 extends over 14 amino acids. CDR1 is KGHSH, CDR2 LQKENI, per germline. This CDR3 is CASSPDRGPYEQYF. Here the CDR3 DNA reads TGTGCCAGCTCACCGGACAGGGGACCCTACGAGCAGTACTTC.

The rearrangement joins TRBV5-5 to TRBJ2-6, with a possible D match to TRBD1 (5 bases). Germline assignment: CDR1 SGHKS and CDR2 YYEKEE (reference sequence). This CDR3 comprises 15 residues. Trimming shortened V by 0 bases and J by 4 bases, and 8 bases separated the two germline ends. The CDR3 loop reads CASSLAGAGANVLTF. The CDR3 DNA reads TGTGCCAGCAGCTTGGCTGGGGCCGGGGCCAACGTCCTGACTTTC.

The CDR3 nucleotides read TGTGCCAGCAGTATATTTCCAGTTGGGAACACTGAAGCTTTCTTT. Its translation is CASSIFPVGNTEAFF. The chain is built from TRBV27 and TRBJ1-1, with D unresolved. CDR3 length equals 15 residues. The V end was cut by 5 bases, the J end by 1 base, with 14 bases between. CDR1 and CDR2 from the germline V gene are MNHEY and SMNVEV (reference sequence).

This chain uses TRBV18 with TRBJ1-6; 7 nucleotides match TRBD1. From germline, CDR1 is KGHSH and CDR2 LQKENI. With V trimmed by 3 bases and J by 8 bases, 7 bases remained unmatched. CDR3 length: 15 residues. CDR3 sequence reads: CASSPGTAMHSPLHF. The CDR3 DNA sequence: TGTGCCAGCTCACCCGGGACAGCGATGCATTCACCCCTCCACTTT. Supplemented by reference TRBV18 and TRBJ1-6, the full variable domain reads NAGVMQNPRHLVRRRGQEARLRCSPMKGHSHVYWYRQLPEEGLKFMVYLQKENIIDESGMPKERFSAEFPKEGPSILRIQQVVRGDSAAYFCASSPGTAMHSPLHFGNGTRLTVT.

V is TRBV11-3 and J is TRBJ2-3; 7 bases line up with TRBD2. The junction had 10 bases not matched to a gene; V was cut back by 5 bases and J by 2 bases. Germline CDR1 reads SGHNT; CDR2 reads YENEEA. This CDR3 contains 16 residues. CDR3 bases: TGTGCCAGCAGCCCCGGGACTAATACTAACACAGATACGCAGTATTTT. Translating gives CASSPGTNTNTDTQYF.

This chain's CDR3 is CASSPGGAQGGTQYF. The CDR3 bases are TGCGCCAGCAGCCCTGGGGGGGCCCAAGGGGGGACCCAGTACTTC. The chain employs TRBV5-1 and TRBJ2-5, with D possibly being TRBD2 (7 bases). The CDR3 is 15 amino acids. Germline V gene lookup returns CDR1 SGHRS and CDR2 YFSETQ. V lost 4 bases to trimming and J lost 7 bases, with 20 bases between them. Combining the CDR3 with reference TRBV5-1 and TRBJ2-5 gives the whole variable domain KAGVTQTPRYLIKTRGQQVTLSCSPISGHRSVSWYQQTPGQGLQFLFEYFSETQRNKGNFPGRFSGRQFSNSRSEMNVSTLELGDSALYLCASSPGGAQGGTQYFGPGTRLLVL.

This clone was counted between two and nine times. The CDR3 DNA reads as TGTGCCAGCAGAAGAAACAGGGGTGGGACTGAAGCTTTCTTT. Amino acids: CASRRNRGGTEAFF. V usage is TRBV7-2 and J usage is TRBJ1-1; 7 nucleotides agree with TRBD1. The V and J ends lost 6 bases and 5 bases, in that order; junction bases with no gene match: 9. This CDR3 comprises 14 residues. Per germline, CDR1 SGHTA and CDR2 FQGNSA.

In this sample, this clone turned up once. The V gene is TRBV5-4, the J gene TRBJ1-2, with TRBD1 matching 11 bases. This CDR3 is 15 amino acids long. CDR1 is SGHNT, CDR2 YYREEE, per germline (reference sequence). The V and J ends lost 4 bases and 8 bases, in that order; junction bases with no gene match: 10. CDR3 in amino acids: CASSDSGTGGIGYTF. CDR3 coding DNA: TGTGCCAGCAGCGACTCCGGGACAGGGGGGATAGGCTACACCTTC.

The chain uses TRBV2 and TRBJ2-2; TRBD2 is a possible D gene (6 bases). The CDR3 runs to 14 residues. Germline V CDR1 and CDR2: SNHLY, FYNNEI. Trimming stripped 4 bases from V and 4 bases from J, with 10 bases between. In nucleotides, the CDR3 is TGTGCCAGCAGTGCTGCGGGGAGCACCGGGGAGCTGTTTTTT. Translation: CASSAAGSTGELFF.

This chain links TRBV7-9 with TRBJ2-2; 8 bases are shared with TRBD2. Germline CDR1 SEHNR, CDR2 FQNEAQ (reference sequence). V lost 5 bases to trimming and J lost 1 base; unmatched junction nucleotides: 9. This CDR3 has 17 residues. The CDR3 here is CASSKLSGTRNTGELFF. CDR3 nucleotide sequence: TGTGCCAGCAGCAAGCTCTCCGGGACTAGGAACACCGGGGAGCTGTTTTTT.

This clone was recorded once. CDR3: CASSLVPRGANEQYF. In nucleotides, the CDR3 is TGTGCCAGCAGCTTGGTTCCTCGGGGGGCTAACGAGCAGTACTTC. This chain uses TRBV5-5 with TRBJ2-7; perhaps TRBD2 as D (7 bases). The germline V gene encodes CDR1 SGHKS and CDR2 YYEKEE (reference sequence). The CDR3 consists of 15 residues. Trimming took 0 bases from V and 5 from J, leaving 15 bases between them.

The chain carries TRBV5-1 and TRBJ1-1, with 9 bases aligning to TRBD1. Germline CDR1 is SGHRS and CDR2 is YFSETQ. The CDR3 extends over 15 amino acids. After removal of 1 base from V and 5 bases from J, the junction contained 6 bases not matched to a gene. CDR3 sequence reads: CASSLYGTGKTEAFF. The CDR3 bases are TGCGCCAGCAGCTTGTACGGGACAGGGAAGACTGAAGCTTTCTTT.

This sequence joins TRBV7-9 and TRBJ2-7; weak D call: TRBD1 (5 bases). From germline, CDR1 is SEHNR and CDR2 FQNEAQ (reference sequence). This CDR3 contains 14 residues. V was trimmed by 3 bases and J by 7 bases, leaving 16 bases between them. The CDR3, as DNA: TGTGCCAGCAGCTTGGGGCTGTCCCACGGAGAGCAGTACTTC. Its translation: CASSLGLSHGEQYF.

V gene TRBV7-2 combines with J gene TRBJ1-1; a weak D match, TRBD1 (5 bases). Germline V gene lookup returns CDR1 SGHTA and CDR2 FQGNSA. This CDR3 comprises 16 residues. The V end lost 2 bases, the J end lost 0 bases, and 13 bases lay between the germline ends. Here the CDR3 DNA reads TGTGCCAGCAGCTTAAATGGGGCGAGATTGAACACTGAAGCTTTCTTT. This encodes CASSLNGARLNTEAFF.

V gene TRBV5-1 combines with J gene TRBJ1-1; 8 bases align to TRBD1. J was trimmed by 5 bases and V by 2 bases; bases with no gene match: 14. CDR1 SGHRS and CDR2 YFSETQ come from the germline V gene. The CDR3 has 17 residues. CDR3 amino acids: CASSFLAGGRVGTEAFF. CDR3 sequence (DNA): TGCGCCAGCAGCTTCTTGGCAGGGGGCCGTGTTGGGACTGAAGCTTTCTTT.

The chain couples TRBV5-1 to TRBJ2-1, with 8 nucleotides matching TRBD2. The J segment lost 9 bases and the V segment lost 1 base, leaving 9 bases of the junction unmatched. CDR1 SGHRS and CDR2 YFSETQ come from the germline V gene. This CDR3 has 15 residues. DNA of the CDR3: TGCGCCAGCAGCTTGCCCCTCGGGACTAGGGGTGAGCAGTTCTTC. Translation gives CASSLPLGTRGEQFF.

V and J are TRBV11-2 and TRBJ2-1, with 10 bases fitting TRBD2. With 2 bases clipped from V and 4 bases from J, the junction kept 2 bases outside the gene matches. The CDR3 is 15 residues long. The V gene's germline CDR1 is SGHAT and CDR2 FQNNGV. CDR3 in amino acids: CASSLFSGGYNEQFF. The CDR3 DNA sequence: TGTGCCAGCAGCTTATTTAGCGGGGGGTACAATGAGCAGTTCTTC.

This sequence joins TRBV27 and TRBJ1-6; TRBD1 might be the D (6 bases). CDR1 is MNHEY, CDR2 SMNVEV, per germline (reference sequence). Trimming removed 1 base at V and 0 bases at J, with 19 bases between. The CDR3 length is 20 residues. The CDR3 loop reads CASSLFSAGKGGSYNSPLHF. The CDR3 DNA follows: TGTGCCAGCAGTTTATTTTCTGCCGGCAAAGGGGGCTCCTATAATTCACCCCTCCACTTT.

The chain carries TRBV3-1 (or the pseudogene TRBV3-2) and TRBJ1-2; D remains ambiguous. V was clipped by 2 bases and J by 0 bases, with 22 bases between them. CDR1 is LGHDT and CDR2 is YNNKEL in the germline V gene (reference sequence). This CDR3 is built from 19 residues. The CDR3 loop reads CASSQTIRWGDTANYGYTF. CDR3 DNA sequence: TGTGCCAGCAGCCAAACCATCAGATGGGGAGACACTGCTAACTATGGCTACACCTTC.

This sequence joins TRBV19 and TRBJ1-4; 9 bases align to TRBD1. The junction had 4 bases not matched to a gene; V was cut back by 7 bases and J by 7 bases. Germline CDR1 and CDR2: LNHDA and SQIVND (reference sequence). The CDR3 runs to 13 residues. The CDR3 sequence: CASTDRGGEKLFF. The CDR3 DNA follows: TGTGCCAGTACGGACAGGGGTGGTGAAAAACTGTTTTTT.